The TCR beta chain under discussion was sequenced for a study of T-cell memory formation after mild COVID-19 (dated by TCRdb to 2020 to 2023). A note on the overall study: TCR sequence clusters from the two donors were largely donor specific. Two young, previously healthy adult volunteers made up the cohort, one male and one female. In two donors, T-cell clones that expanded and contracted after mild COVID-19 were followed by sequencing TCRalpha and TCRbeta repertoires longitudinally.

To note about this clonotype: The antigen it recognizes is unknown. No much larger clonotype is one base removed from it; base qualities were not supplied.

Sequencing took place on an Illumina NovaSeq 6000. TCRalpha and TCRbeta cDNA libraries were constructed by 5'RACE with constant-segment primers, with sample barcodes and unique molecular identifiers being introduced. Trizol reagent was used to extract RNA from every sample. Library amplification was performed in two PCR steps, and a second sample barcode and Illumina TruSeq adapters were introduced in the second step. Sequencing of the libraries was done on an Illumina NovaSeq, producing 2 x 150 bp paired-end reads. The original pipeline was this. Demultiplexing of reads and collapsing into UMI-guided consensus sequences were performed with migec v1.2.7. Using mixcr v2.1.11, the UMI consensuses were aligned to TRA and TRB V and J templates and assembled into clonotypes. A clonotype was counted as expanded or contracted only when both edgeR and NoisET called the clonotype significant, with the noise models trained on biological replicates. For edgeR calls, a false discovery rate-adjusted p below 0.01 and a log2 fold-change threshold of 1 were applied. As an exploratory analysis of dynamics, PCA with hierarchical clustering was applied to max-normalized trajectories of the 1000 most abundant clonotypes. Separately sequenced CD4+ and CD8+ repertoires were used to assign a CD4 or CD8 phenotype to each responding clone. TCRdb reworked the public reads: Q25 trimming with fastp, MiXCR clone assembly, productive beta chains retained. Each CDR3 protein appears once, grouped with its most common genes and DNA. The V and J calls and clone size come from TCRdb's table, not from the authors' own analysis. This sample lists about 350,000 distinct CDR3 sequences; about an eighth were detected once. The ten biggest clones cover 22% of the sample.

From the cysteine up to the phenylalanine, the CDR3 has a length of 17 residues. Only CDR3 DNA remains: 51 bases, in frame from the first base. CDR1 and CDR2, looked up from the germline V gene, are SGHVS and FQNEAQ. V is pared back by 5 bases and J by 1 base, with 15 bases lying between the germline termini. Broad study findings and their caveats: Whether the second-wave clones peaking on day 37 were SARS-CoV-2 specific was not confirmed. Balanced CD4/CD8 phenotypes were observed for clones contracting from day 15 to 85, whereas a bias towards CD4+ was observed for a second wave of clones expanding from day 15 to 37. Some responding clones were detected in pre-infection memory, suggesting pre-existing cross-reactive memory T cells joined the SARS-CoV-2 response. Contracting CD4+ clones appeared mostly in the CM and EM memory subsets, whereas CD8+ clones were enriched in EMRA. The study included only a couple of mild cases, and larger cohorts that include severe cases with pre-infection samples were judged to be necessary.

Ficoll-Paque density gradient centrifugation was used to isolate PBMCs. The sample consisted of PBMCs or a T cell subset sorted from them (not recorded which). The chain is encoded by TRBV7-8 joined to TRBJ1-6; the best D guess is TRBD1, with 6 bases matching. This TCR was sampled from a man younger than 35 who had mild COVID-19 (a few samples of this study predate the infection). The sample titles of this study are shuffled in the database, so cell type and time point are left out; the donor was told from shared clones. The CDR3 region: CASSPSGGASYNSPLHF. The DNA reads TGTGCCAGCAGCCCTAGCGGGGGCGCATCCTATAATTCACCCCTCCACTTT.